This T cell receptor (beta chain) was captured in a study of cytomegalovirus exposure and HLA in healthy donors. Looking at the study overall: Early on, a data release was issued that held some 85 million unique TCRs from HLA-typed donors. Study results and limitations: In terms of immune exposure information, only CMV serostatus was available.

In nominal health when sampled, donors likely had unrecorded immune exposures nonetheless. To note about this clone: Its antigen is undetermined.

The study ran its PCR with 60 Vbeta and 13 Jbeta primers. Generated by immunoSEQ multiplex PCR, the TCRdb table keeps only in-frame clones and is missing some. Of roughly 200,000 clones listed, under 85% are singletons. Trimming removed 3 bases from V and 0 bases from J, with 19 bases in between. The CDR3 sequence is 17 residues long. Germline V CDR1 and CDR2: GTSNPN, SVGIG (reference sequence). The sequenced sample consisted of PBMCs. The receptor was isolated from a man aged 50-59 years in good health and CMV-seronegative. The chain has TRBV30 and TRBJ2-3; possibly TRBD2 for D (6 bases). The CDR3 DNA reads as TGTGCCTGGAGCCCTACCCTACTAGCAGCTAGCACAGATACGCAGTATTTT. Encoded protein: CAWSPTLLAASTDTQYF.